One sample yielded the 10 T cell receptor beta chains listed below, sequenced in a study of human T cells and chemical hapten exposure. The time point is: patch test 3, about 24 weeks after DPC sensitization. This sample's treatment: therapeutic diphenylcyclopropenone sensitization with weekly scalp DPC. TCRdb called the RACE reads again in MiXCR, with one record for every CDR3 protein. The table shows about 82,000 distinct CDR3 sequences, with 10% to 15% occurring only once. Sequences were derived from whole blood, sampled in connection with sensitization to the hapten diphenylcyclopropenone (DPC). The source of these receptors is a woman aged 50 to 60 with alopecia areata. Some clones in this sample may be carry-over from other donors' samples.

This clonotype has at least ten counts. This sequence joins TRBV20-1 and TRBJ2-1, with D perhaps TRBD2 (5 bases). V shed 3 bases and J shed 9 bases, with 15 bases lying between them. The CDR3 extends over 13 amino acids. The germline V gene has CDR1 DFQATT and CDR2 SNEGSKA (reference sequence). In nucleotides, the CDR3 is TGCAGTGCTAGGGATGAGGGTCGGGGTGAGCAGTTCTTC. Its protein product is CSARDEGRGEQFF.

Ten or more counts support this clonotype. The chain employs TRBV29-1 and TRBJ1-1; D unresolved. The CDR3 covers 12 residues. Trimming pared 2 bases from V and 2 bases from J, leaving 6 bases between. Germline CDR1 is SQVTM and CDR2 is ANQGSEA. The CDR3 DNA reads TGCAGCGTTGAATCAGTAAACACTGAAGCTTTCTTT. This codes for CSVESVNTEAFF. Full variable domain (remainder filled in from reference TRBV29-1 and TRBJ1-1): SAVISQKPSRDICQRGTSLTIQCQVDSQVTMMFWYRQQPGQSLTLIATANQGSEATYESGFVIDKFPISRPNLTFSTLTVSNMSPEDSSIYLCSVESVNTEAFFGQGTRLTVV.

This chain connects TRBV29-1 to TRBJ1-2; 8 bases are shared with TRBD1. This CDR3 has 14 residues. Germline V gives CDR1 SQVTM, CDR2 ANQGSEA. V was clipped by 6 bases and J by 4 bases; unmatched bases: 10. The CDR3 sequence: CSVYSGGAGYGYTF. The CDR3 nucleotides read TGCAGCGTGTATTCAGGGGGCGCCGGCTATGGCTACACCTTC.

The J gene is TRBJ2-7, the V gene TRBV15; 10 bases align to TRBD1. Looked up from germline, CDR1 is LNHNV and CDR2 is YYDKDF (reference sequence). The CDR3 is 15 amino acids. The ends lost 1 base at V and 7 bases at J; junction bases unmatched: 7. The CDR3 loop reads CATSRGQGAQKEQYF. DNA for the CDR3: TGTGCCACCAGCAGAGGACAGGGGGCGCAAAAAGAGCAGTACTTC.

Only a few counts were recorded for this clonotype. The rearrangement uses TRBV27 and TRBJ1-1; the match to TRBD1 covers 7 bases. The CDR3 extends over 13 amino acids. Germline CDR1 MNHEY, CDR2 SMNVEV (reference sequence). Unmatched junction bases numbered 4, after V lost 8 bases and J lost 1 base. The CDR3 DNA is TGTGCCAGCGGGGACAGAAGGAACACTGAAGCTTTCTTT. Translation gives CASGDRRNTEAFF.

This clonotype was seen a handful of times. The chain recombines TRBV12-3 or TRBV12-4 with TRBJ2-2; 7 nucleotides line up with TRBD1. This CDR3 comprises 15 residues. Trimming removed 3 bases from V and 7 bases from J; junction bases left unmatched: 8. CDR3 in DNA: TGTGCCAGCAGTTTGTCAGGGGGAGCCGTCGGGGAGCTGTTTTTT. It yields the protein CASSLSGGAVGELFF.

This clonotype was counted ten times or more. CDR3 bases: TGTGCCAGCAGCCGAGGTCGGACTAGCGCAGATACGCAGTATTTT. Residues: CASSRGRTSADTQYF. The chain carries TRBV13 and TRBJ2-3; 9 nucleotides agree with TRBD2. The V segment lost 5 bases and the J segment 4 bases; nucleotides outside the gene matches: 7. This CDR3 contains 15 residues. Per germline, CDR1 PRHDT and CDR2 FYEKMQ (reference sequence). The variable domain in full, completed from reference TRBV13 and TRBJ2-3, reads AAGVIQSPRHLIKEKRETATLKCYPIPRHDTVYWYQQGPGQDPQFLISFYEKMQSDKGSIPDRFSAQQFSDYHSELNMSSLELGDSALYFCASSRGRTSADTQYFGPGTRLTVL.

This clonotype was seen a handful of times. This chain connects TRBV3-1 to TRBJ1-1; no clear D gene. Trimming took off 5 bases at V and 10 bases at J, with 11 bases between the two ends. This CDR3 has 11 residues. Germline assignment: CDR1 LGHDT and CDR2 YNNKEL (reference sequence). The CDR3 region is CASSSGAAAFF. CDR3 nucleotides: TGTGCCAGCAGCTCGGGCGCCGCAGCTTTCTTT.

The chain uses TRBV4-1 and TRBJ2-3; no clear D gene. V gave up 0 bases and J gave up 2 bases, with 12 bases separating them. The V gene's germline CDR1 is MGHRA and CDR2 YSYEKL. The CDR3 extends over 16 amino acids. The CDR3 sequence is CASSQDPGTDTDTQYF. The CDR3 bases are TGCGCCAGCAGCCAAGACCCCGGAACTGACACAGATACGCAGTATTTT.

In its sample, this clonotype was seen a few times. The rearrangement uses TRBV29-1 and TRBJ1-2, with D possibly TRBD1 on 5 matching bases. With 8 bases removed from V and 3 bases from J, the gap between germline ends came to 16 bases. The CDR3 extends over 13 amino acids. Germline CDR1 is SQVTM and CDR2 is ANQGSEA. CDR3 sequence (DNA): TGCAGCTCTACCCGTGGGGACCACTATGGCTACACCTTC. It translates to CSSTRGDHYGYTF.